This entry is about one T cell receptor (beta chain). Its recognized antigen is unknown. No base quality values were provided; no much bigger clone lies one nucleotide off. These data originate in a study of blood T cell repertoires in COVID-19 (TCRdb year 2020). Context from the whole study: The collaborator samples originated in the United States, Italy and Spain and spanned the acute and convalescent phases of COVID-19. The material from the prospective study consisted of cDNA or gDNA derived from T cells, B-cell-depleted T cells, or PBMCs. Deeply sampled blood TCRbeta repertoires from subjects exposed to, actively infected with, or recovered from COVID-19 were included in the dataset. The repertoires were made available in a free public database intended to serve as a resource for research on the immune response to SARS-CoV-2. The samples were drawn from two sources: the first 160 participants of the ongoing ImmuneRACE study, and about 1,300 subjects contributed by 6 global collaborators. Nearly every sample came with metadata listing a de-identified subject ID, COVID-19 status, age in years and sex. Where HLA class I and class II types were available, the types were taken from metadata supplied by the sample provider, not from assay-based typing. Study-wide findings and limitations: Clinical and demographic metadata were provided uncurated, with the amount varying by source and participant.

TCRbeta CDR3 regions were amplified from genomic DNA by means of the immunoSEQ Assay, a bias-controlled multiplex PCR. In the source study's methods: Nucleated cell counts per sample were estimated from amplification of reference gene primers within the assay. To quantify the absolute abundance of each unique TCRbeta CDR3 rearrangement, sequence reads were collapsed and filtered. For each sample, productive Simpson clonality was calculated as the square root of Simpson's diversity index across productive rearrangements. TCRdb limited this immuneACCESS table to in-frame rearrangements with V and J called. A share of clones is missing; checked studies link under half to unresolved V genes, and the rest is unexplained. That table furnishes V, J and clone size, whereas the DNA furnished D and trimming. The sample table contains about 120,000 clones; only one count was recorded for about 85% of them. 11% of the sample lies in the top ten.

The germline V gene gives CDR1 as SGHTA and CDR2 as FQGNSA. V is trimmed back by 3 bases and J by 1 base, and the junction contains 7 bases that no gene match accounts for. From the cysteine up to the phenylalanine, the CDR3 has a length of 18 residues. CDR3 DNA only is kept here, 54 bases in frame from base 1. Whole blood was collected in K2EDTA tubes by collaborating institutions according to the institutions' own protocols. Collaborator samples were shipped for TCRbeta analysis as frozen whole blood, isolated PBMCs, or DNA extracted from either sample type. The sequence was obtained from a man older than 75 with acute or convalescent COVID-19. Sequences were obtained from peripheral blood. The sequence is built from TRBV7-2 and TRBJ2-5, with 14 bases in between that match TRBD2. Read as DNA, the sequence is TGTGCCAGCAGCTTGCGACTAGCGGGAGGGACCCTCCAAGAGACCCAGTACTTC. Translated, this gives CASSLRLAGGTLQETQYF.